This TCR beta chain emerged from a study of T cell responses to AZD1222 COVID-19 vaccine. On the study more broadly: The study pooled second doses at about 4 or about 12 weeks.

Repertoires were generated with immunoSEQ multiplex PCR, while TCRdb's copy carries only in-frame clones and drops some. The sample shows some 130,000 clones, 90% of them seen only once. Regarding the study as a whole: Spike was spanned by vaccine-associated CD4 TCRs, which were dominant at 160-218 and 743-854. The study found Spike-specific TCR breadth and depth rose after two AZD1222 doses.

To note about this clone: Its antigen is not identified.

Germline CDR1 LNHDA, CDR2 SQIVND (reference sequence). CDR3 length equals 18 residues. J gave up 4 bases and V 6 bases, and 19 bases lay outside the gene matches. This clonotype was obtained from an adult in good health. The sequenced sample was peripheral blood, obtained on day 0 of AZD1222 vaccination. V usage is TRBV19 and J usage is TRBJ2-5, with 8 positions matching TRBD2. The CDR3 region is CASSVAGVASGYRETQYF. The CDR3 DNA is TGTGCCAGTAGCGTCGCGGGAGTGGCTAGCGGGTACCGAGAGACCCAGTACTTC.